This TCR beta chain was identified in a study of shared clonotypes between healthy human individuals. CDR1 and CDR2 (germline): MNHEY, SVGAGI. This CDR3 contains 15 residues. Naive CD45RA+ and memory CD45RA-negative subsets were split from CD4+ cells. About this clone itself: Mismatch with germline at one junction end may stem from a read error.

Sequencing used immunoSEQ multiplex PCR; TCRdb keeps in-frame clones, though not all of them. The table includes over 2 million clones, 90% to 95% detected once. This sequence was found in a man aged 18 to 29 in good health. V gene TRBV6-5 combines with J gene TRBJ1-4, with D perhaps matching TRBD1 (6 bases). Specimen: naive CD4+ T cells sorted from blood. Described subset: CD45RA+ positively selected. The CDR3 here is CASRGGQTSNEKLFF. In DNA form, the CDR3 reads TGTGCCAGCAGGGGAGGACAGACTTCTAATGAAAAGCTGTTTTTT.